A selection of T cell receptor beta chains follows, all from one sample in a study of blood T cell repertoires in COVID-19. Sequencing was performed with immunoSEQ multiplex PCR; in TCRdb, only in-frame clones are kept and a portion is missing. The sample has 250,000 to 350,000 clones, around 90% seen once; the top ten hold 4% to 5.5%. The sample taken for sequencing was PBMCs or T cells enriched from blood (not recorded which). These receptors originate from a woman under 30 with acute COVID-19. The CDR3 runs from the conserved cysteine through the conserved F or W. D genes are given only for firm matches. Clone size is shown for a subset of rows, as once, few, many or a class of expanded clone.

TRBJ2-7 . . TRBV3-1/TRBV3-2 CASSQTGSSYEQYF TGTGCCAGCAGCCAAACGGGTAGTTCCTACGAGCAGTACTTC
TRBJ1-1 once . TRBV12-3/TRBV12-4 CASSLMGGTEAFF TGTGCCAGCAGTTTAATGGGGGGAACTGAAGCTTTCTTT
TRBJ1-2 . . TRBV19 CASSMRGGTGYTF TGTGCCAGTAGTATGCGGGGGGGGACTGGCTACACCTTC
TRBJ2-2 once . TRBV27 CASSSLGEVGTGELFF TGTGCCAGCAGTTCCCTTGGGGAGGTGGGCACCGGGGAGCTGTTTTTT
TRBJ2-1 . . TRBV6-5 CASTADSSYNEQFF TGTGCCAGCACGGCGGACAGCTCCTACAATGAGCAGTTCTTC
TRBJ2-3 . TRBD1 TRBV6-4 CASSELGTGGADTQYF TGTGCCAGCAGTGAATTGGGGACAGGGGGGGCAGATACGCAGTATTTT
TRBJ1-1 . . TRBV7-9 CASSETADTEAFF TGTGCCAGCAGCGAAACGGCGGACACTGAAGCTTTCTTT
TRBJ1-4 once TRBD1 TRBV10-1 CASGTGNEKLFF TGCGCCAGTGGGACAGGGAATGAAAAACTGTTTTTT
TRBJ1-2 . TRBD1 TRBV9 CASSAGTGADPGYTF TGTGCCAGCAGCGCCGGGACAGGGGCCGATCCTGGCTACACCTTC
TRBJ2-7 . . TRBV9 CASSGSVSGPSYEQYF TGTGCCAGCAGTGGGAGTGTAAGCGGACCTTCCTACGAGCAGTACTTC
TRBJ1-4 . TRBD1 TRBV2 CASSADRLTNEKLFF TGTGCCAGCAGTGCGGACAGGCTGACTAATGAAAAACTGTTTTTT
TRBJ2-5 . . TRBV7-3 CASSYGIAKDETQYF TGTGCCAGCAGCTACGGAATAGCTAAAGACGAAACCCAGTACTTC
TRBJ2-7 . . TRBV6-6 CASSSNSRGGEQYF TGTGCCAGCAGCTCTAATTCCAGGGGTGGCGAGCAGTACTTC
TRBJ1-1 . . TRBV5-1 CASSLYGGGNTEAFF TGCGCCAGCAGCTTGTATGGCGGGGGGAACACTGAAGCTTTCTTT
TRBJ1-2 . . TRBV14 CASSQLRESGYTF TGTGCCAGCAGCCAGCTCAGGGAAAGCGGCTACACCTTC
TRBJ1-1 . TRBD1 TRBV27 CASSIKQGGWVTEAFF TGTGCCAGCAGTATAAAACAGGGGGGGTGGGTCACTGAAGCTTTCTTT
TRBJ2-3 . TRBD1 TRBV6-4 CASSDSPGQATDTQYF TGTGCCAGCAGTGACTCCCCGGGACAGGCTACAGATACGCAGTATTTT
TRBJ1-5 . TRBD1 TRBV19 CATRGTGGPYSNQPQHF TGTGCCACAAGAGGGACAGGGGGCCCCTATAGCAATCAGCCCCAGCATTTT
TRBJ2-3 few . TRBV25-1 CASSTGSEYTQYF TGTGCCAGCAGTACAGGGTCCGAGTATACGCAGTATTTT
TRBJ2-1 . . TRBV4-2 CASSQESGSPTAEQFF TGTGCCAGCAGCCAAGAAAGCGGCTCCCCTACGGCGGAGCAGTTCTTC
TRBJ1-1 . . TRBV14 CASSQGRYTEAFF TGTGCCAGCAGCCAAGGGAGGTACACTGAAGCTTTCTTT
TRBJ1-1 . . TRBV20-1 CSASPQGTFF TGCAGTGCTAGTCCGCAGGGGACTTTCTTT
TRBJ2-1 . TRBD1 TRBV11-2 CASSSYRGLNNEQFF TGTGCCAGCAGCTCCTACAGGGGGCTCAACAATGAGCAGTTCTTC
TRBJ1-6 once . TRBV6-6 CASSPGQSSYNSPLHF TGTGCCAGCAGTCCTGGGCAGAGCTCCTATAATTCACCCCTCCACTTT
TRBJ1-5 . TRBD1 TRBV6-1 CASSESRQGWGTQHF TGTGCCAGCAGTGAGAGTAGACAGGGGTGGGGGACCCAGCATTTT